The 19 T cell receptor beta chains given below trace back to one sample, sequenced in a study of T cells in Graves' hyperthyroidism and ophthalmopathy. Amplified TCR beta CDR3 regions derived from RNA transcripts. Primed by the HTBI set, a first-round RT-PCR was run on the TCR CDR3. Via MiXCR, TCRdb re-called the multiplex PCR reads, giving one row per CDR3 protein. Seen here are about 640,000 distinct CDR3 sequences, roughly 20% observed once, and the top ten hold 30% to 40%. Sample: blood. These TCRs come from a man between 25 and 39 years old with Graves' ophthalmopathy.

Many counts were recorded for this clonotype. V gene TRBV5-1 combines with J gene TRBJ2-2, with D perhaps given as TRBD1 or TRBD2 (5 bases each). Looked up from germline, CDR1 is SGHRS and CDR2 is YFSETQ. The CDR3 contains 16 residues. The germline V and J ends were trimmed by 2 bases and 0 bases, with 11 bases remaining between them. In DNA form, the CDR3 reads TGCGCCAGCAGCTTATGGGGGACCTCGAACACCGGGGAGCTGTTTTTT. It yields the protein CASSLWGTSNTGELFF.

The chain joins TRBV11-2 to TRBJ2-1; tentative D call: TRBD1 (6 bases). The germline V gene encodes CDR1 SGHAT and CDR2 FQNNGV. This CDR3 has 17 residues. V was pared by 5 bases and J by 4 bases, with 21 bases between. The CDR3 loop is CASSPERGTPKYNEQFF. The CDR3 nucleotides read TGTGCCAGCAGCCCCGAAAGAGGGACACCTAAATACAATGAGCAGTTCTTC.

This clonotype was picked up many times. V usage is TRBV28 and J usage is TRBJ2-1, with 8 nucleotides matching TRBD2. The trim removed 11 bases at V and 8 bases at J, leaving 14 bases unmatched. The CDR3 length is 14 residues. CDR1 is MDHEN and CDR2 is SYDVKM in the germline V gene. The CDR3 sequence: CAPLDDLAGDEQFF. CDR3 nucleotide sequence: TGTGCCCCGCTGGATGATCTAGCGGGTGATGAGCAGTTCTTC.

This clonotype occurred many times. V gene TRBV6-2 or TRBV6-3 combines with J gene TRBJ1-2, with D unclear. This CDR3 contains 12 residues. From germline, CDR1 is MNHEY and CDR2 SVGEGT. V dropped 2 bases and J dropped 5 bases, with 6 bases sitting between them. CDR3: CASSYRRYGYTF. The DNA of the CDR3 is TGTGCCAGCAGTTACAGACGATATGGCTACACCTTC.

This chain joins TRBV6-2 or TRBV6-3 and TRBJ1-5, with D hard to call. The CDR3 contains 14 residues. V was cut by 6 bases and J by 2 bases, with 11 bases left in between. Germline values: CDR1 MNHEY, CDR2 SVGEGT. The CDR3 DNA follows: TGTGCCAGCAGCTTTGCTACGGGCAATCAGCCCCAGCATTTT. Translated, it gives CASSFATGNQPQHF.

This clonotype has ten or more counts. V usage is TRBV28 and J usage is TRBJ1-6; TRBD1 agrees at 10 bases. Trimming took 4 bases from V and 11 from J; bases not matched to a gene: 8. CDR3 size: 15 residues. Germline CDR1 reads MDHEN; CDR2 reads SYDVKM. This chain's CDR3 is CASSSPGQGNPPLHF. In nucleotides, the CDR3 is TGTGCCAGCAGTTCACCGGGACAGGGGAACCCACCCCTCCACTTT.

This clonotype turned up a few times. The rearrangement links TRBV28 to TRBJ1-5; D is unclear. Germline CDR1 MDHEN, CDR2 SYDVKM. CDR3 length: 14 residues. V lost 8 bases, J lost 0 bases, and 11 bases lay in between. In DNA form, the CDR3 reads TGTGCCAGCCTAGTTGGGAGTAGCAATCAGCCCCAGCATTTT. It specifies CASLVGSSNQPQHF.

The V call is TRBV20-1, the J call TRBJ2-7; D uncertain. Per the germline V gene, CDR1 is DFQATT and CDR2 is SNEGSKA (reference sequence). This CDR3 is built from 13 residues. CDR3 sequence reads: CSVARAEDIEQYF. The CDR3, as DNA: TGCAGCGTCGCCCGGGCCGAAGACATCGAGCAGTACTTC.

This chain uses TRBV6-5 with TRBJ1-4; 8 bases align to TRBD1. J lost 1 base, V lost 4 bases, and 8 bases had no gene match. There are 17 residues in the CDR3. Germline CDR1 is MNHEY and CDR2 is SVGAGI. The CDR3 reads CASSSTSRGRTNEKLFF. The DNA of the CDR3 is TGTGCCAGCAGTTCCACCTCCAGGGGGCGAACTAATGAAAAACTGTTTTTT.

The chain combines TRBV3-1 with TRBJ2-2; tentatively, D is TRBD1 (5 bases). This CDR3 is 16 amino acids long. Trimming pared 2 bases from V and 6 bases from J, leaving 16 bases between. Germline assignment: CDR1 LGHDT and CDR2 YNNKEL (reference sequence). The CDR3 is CASSQWQGEISGELFF. CDR3 DNA sequence: TGTGCCAGCAGCCAATGGCAGGGCGAAATTTCCGGGGAGCTGTTTTTT.

The chain is built from TRBV28 and TRBJ2-1, with 11 bases aligning to TRBD2. Germline CDR1 MDHEN, CDR2 SYDVKM. CDR3 length: 16 amino acids. Losses at the gene ends were 4 bases for V and 7 bases for J; bases not matched to a gene: 9. The CDR3: CASSSSVAGGRNEQFF. CDR3 bases: TGTGCCAGCAGTTCATCCGTAGCGGGAGGGCGTAATGAGCAGTTCTTC.

The V call is TRBV7-2, the J call TRBJ2-3; a possible D gene is TRBD2 (6 bases). The CDR3 contains 15 residues. Germline lookup yields CDR1 SGHTA and CDR2 FQGNSA. V dropped 4 bases and J dropped 4 bases, with 15 bases sitting between them. The CDR3 coding sequence is TGTGCCAGCAGCTCGCTAGCGACAAGCTCAGATACGCAGTATTTT. Amino acid sequence: CASSSLATSSDTQYF.

This clonotype was counted at least ten times. The chain employs TRBV6-2 or TRBV6-3 and TRBJ2-1; the D call may be TRBD1 or TRBD2 (11 bases each). The CDR3 has 19 amino acids. With 7 bases removed from V and 7 bases from J, the gap between germline ends came to 32 bases. Germline CDR1 and CDR2: MNHEY and SVGEGT. This CDR3 reads CASTAGQGAKASGRNEQFF. The CDR3 bases are TGTGCCAGCACCGCAGGACAGGGGGCGAAGGCTAGCGGGAGGAATGAGCAGTTCTTC.

This clonotype was observed a few times. The CDR3 is CSARAAGLYSYNEQFF. The CDR3 DNA follows: TGCAGTGCTAGAGCCGCGGGACTCTACTCCTACAATGAGCAGTTCTTC. The V gene is TRBV20-1, the J gene TRBJ2-1, with a possible D match to TRBD2 (6 bases). The ends were cut back, 1 base at V and 0 bases at J, with 13 bases in the middle. This CDR3 contains 16 residues. Germline CDR1 reads DFQATT; CDR2 reads SNEGSKA (reference sequence).

This clonotype was observed a handful of times. V is TRBV20-1 and J is TRBJ2-7; D ambiguous. The ends were cut back, 0 bases at V and 9 bases at J, with 15 bases in the middle. CDR1 is DFQATT, CDR2 SNEGSKA, per germline (reference sequence). The CDR3 consists of 13 residues. Here the CDR3 reads CSARDESVRAQYF. CDR3 DNA: TGCAGTGCTAGAGATGAGTCAGTACGGGCGCAGTACTTC.

The gene calls are TRBV7-9 and TRBJ2-7; TRBD2 might be the D (5 bases). V gave up 6 bases and J gave up 0 bases, with 12 bases separating them. Germline lookup yields CDR1 SEHNR and CDR2 FQNEAQ (reference sequence). This CDR3 is built from 14 residues. The CDR3 loop reads CASSPAGNSYEQYF. CDR3 nucleotides: TGTGCCAGCAGTCCCGCCGGGAACTCCTACGAGCAGTACTTC.

This clonotype has a handful of counts. The chain combines TRBV6-2 or TRBV6-3 with TRBJ2-7; 9 bases align to TRBD2. V was pared by 2 bases and J by 4 bases, with 18 bases of the junction left unmatched. Per germline, CDR1 MNHEY and CDR2 SVGEGT. This CDR3 contains 19 residues. Here the CDR3 reads CASSYARTGSGRMLYEQYF. CDR3 nucleotides: TGTGCCAGCAGTTACGCGAGGACAGGTAGCGGGAGAATGTTATACGAGCAGTACTTC.

This clonotype was found many times. The CDR3 coding sequence is TGCGCCAGCAGCTTATTCAGGGCCAATGAGCAGTTCTTC. Translated: CASSLFRANEQFF. The chain uses TRBV5-1 and TRBJ2-1; perhaps TRBD1 as D (5 bases). Per germline, CDR1 SGHRS and CDR2 YFSETQ. The CDR3 runs to 13 residues. V was cut by 2 bases and J by 6 bases, with 9 bases left in between.

There are a few counts of this clonotype. The chain uses TRBV7-2 and TRBJ2-7; 8 positions agree with TRBD2. The junction had 8 bases not matched to a gene; V was cut back by 3 bases and J by 4 bases. This CDR3 is built from 15 residues. The germline gives CDR1 SGHTA, CDR2 FQGNSA. This CDR3 is CASSLWAGGGYEQYF. The DNA of the CDR3 is TGTGCCAGCAGCTTGTGGGCGGGAGGAGGATACGAGCAGTACTTC.